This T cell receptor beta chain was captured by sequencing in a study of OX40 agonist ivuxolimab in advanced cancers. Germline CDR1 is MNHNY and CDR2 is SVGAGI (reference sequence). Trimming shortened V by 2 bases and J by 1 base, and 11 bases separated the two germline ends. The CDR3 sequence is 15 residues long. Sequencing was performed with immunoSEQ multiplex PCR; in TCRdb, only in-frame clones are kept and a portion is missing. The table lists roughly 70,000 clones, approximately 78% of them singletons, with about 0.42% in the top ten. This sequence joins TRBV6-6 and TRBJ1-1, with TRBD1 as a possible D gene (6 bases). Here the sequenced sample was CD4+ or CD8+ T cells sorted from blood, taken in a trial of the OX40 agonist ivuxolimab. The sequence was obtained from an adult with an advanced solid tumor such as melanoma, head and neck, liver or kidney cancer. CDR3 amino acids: CASSYGGTTNTEAFF. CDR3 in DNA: TGTGCCAGCAGTTACGGGGGGACAACGAACACTGAAGCTTTCTTT.